This TCR beta chain was sequenced for a study of OX40 agonist ivuxolimab in advanced cancers. Measured with immunoSEQ multiplex PCR; TCRdb has only the in-frame clones, and not every one. The sample shows about 26,000 clones, about 88% of them seen only once. Per the germline V gene, CDR1 is SGDLS and CDR2 is YYNGEE. The ends were cut back, 0 bases at V and 11 bases at J, with 10 bases in the middle. There are 12 residues in the CDR3. The receptor was isolated from an adult with an advanced solid tumor such as melanoma, head and neck, liver or kidney cancer. Sequenced here: CD4+ or CD8+ T cells sorted from blood, sampled in a trial of the OX40 agonist ivuxolimab. V gene TRBV9 combines with J gene TRBJ2-3; D unclear. The CDR3 sequence is CASSVATSEQYF. The CDR3 DNA sequence: TGTGCCAGCAGCGTAGCTACGTCGGAGCAGTATTTT.